These 3 T cell receptor beta chains were sequenced from one sample in a study of cytomegalovirus exposure and HLA in healthy donors. PCR involved 60 Vbeta and 13 Jbeta primers. Generated by immunoSEQ multiplex PCR, the TCRdb table keeps only in-frame clones and is missing some. The sample has approximately 150,000 clones; more than 60% are singletons. Source material: PBMCs. The receptors were gathered from a woman aged 40 to 50 in good health and CMV-seropositive.

The chain links TRBV6-5 to TRBJ2-1; D is possibly TRBD1 (5 bases). This CDR3 region has 12 residues. Trimming pared 7 bases from V and 3 bases from J, leaving 7 bases between. CDR1 and CDR2 from the germline V gene are MNHEY and SVGAGI. The CDR3 is CASKGYYNEQFF. The CDR3 DNA sequence: TGTGCCAGCAAGGGGTACTACAATGAGCAGTTCTTC.

The CDR3 nucleotides are TGTGCCATCAGTGAGGACAGAAGGACGATCTACGAGCAGTACTTC. Translated: CAISEDRRTIYEQYF. The chain has TRBV10-3 and TRBJ2-5; D possibly corresponds to TRBD1 (5 bases). The end of the DNA is better explained by TRBJ2-7, so the J call may be wrong. From germline, CDR1 is ENHRY and CDR2 SYGVKD. This CDR3 comprises 15 residues.

Worth noting for this clone: Different DNA sequences within this sample yield the same CDR3. The chain has TRBV5-1 and TRBJ1-6; D possibly corresponds to TRBD1 (6 bases). V dropped 0 bases and J dropped 6 bases, with 7 bases sitting between them. The germline V gene has CDR1 SGHRS and CDR2 YFSETQ. The CDR3 covers 14 residues. CDR3: CASSLGGGNSPLHF. DNA of the CDR3: TGCGCCAGCAGCTTGGGAGGGGGTAATTCACCCCTCCACTTT. The full variable domain, rest sourced from reference TRBV5-1 and TRBJ1-6, is KAGVTQTPRYLIKTRGQQVTLSCSPISGHRSVSWYQQTPGQGLQFLFEYFSETQRNKGNFPGRFSGRQFSNSRSEMNVSTLELGDSALYLCASSLGGGNSPLHFGNGTRLTVT.